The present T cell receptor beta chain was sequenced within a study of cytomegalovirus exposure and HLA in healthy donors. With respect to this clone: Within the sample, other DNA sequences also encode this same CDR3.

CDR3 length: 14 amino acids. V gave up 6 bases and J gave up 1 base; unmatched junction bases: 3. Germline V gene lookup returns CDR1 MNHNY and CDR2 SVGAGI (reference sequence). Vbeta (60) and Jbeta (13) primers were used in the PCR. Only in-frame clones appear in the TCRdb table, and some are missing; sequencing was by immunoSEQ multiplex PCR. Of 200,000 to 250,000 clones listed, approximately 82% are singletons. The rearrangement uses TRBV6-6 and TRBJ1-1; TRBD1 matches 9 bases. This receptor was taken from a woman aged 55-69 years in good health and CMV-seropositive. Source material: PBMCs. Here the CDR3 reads CASRDRGGNTEAFF. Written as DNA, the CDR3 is TGTGCCAGCAGGGACAGGGGCGGGAACACTGAAGCTTTCTTT.